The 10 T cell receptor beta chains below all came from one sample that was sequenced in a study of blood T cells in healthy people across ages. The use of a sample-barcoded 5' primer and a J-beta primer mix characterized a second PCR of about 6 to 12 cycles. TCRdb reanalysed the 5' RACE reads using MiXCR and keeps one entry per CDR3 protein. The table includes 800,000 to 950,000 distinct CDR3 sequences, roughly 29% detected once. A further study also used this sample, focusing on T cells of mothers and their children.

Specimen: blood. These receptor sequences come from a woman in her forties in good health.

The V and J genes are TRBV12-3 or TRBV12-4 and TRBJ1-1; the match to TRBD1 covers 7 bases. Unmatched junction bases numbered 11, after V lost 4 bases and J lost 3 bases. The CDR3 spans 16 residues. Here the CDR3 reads CASSSRAGGGYTEAFF. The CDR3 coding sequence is TGTGCCAGCAGTTCCAGAGCGGGAGGGGGCTACACTGAAGCTTTCTTT.

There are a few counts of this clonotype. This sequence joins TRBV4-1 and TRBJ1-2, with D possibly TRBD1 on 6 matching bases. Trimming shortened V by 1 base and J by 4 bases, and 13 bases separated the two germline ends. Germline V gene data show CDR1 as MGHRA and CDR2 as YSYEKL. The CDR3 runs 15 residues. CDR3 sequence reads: CASSQASGTSYGYTF. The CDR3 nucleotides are TGCGCCAGCAGCCAAGCTTCCGGGACATCCTATGGCTACACCTTC.

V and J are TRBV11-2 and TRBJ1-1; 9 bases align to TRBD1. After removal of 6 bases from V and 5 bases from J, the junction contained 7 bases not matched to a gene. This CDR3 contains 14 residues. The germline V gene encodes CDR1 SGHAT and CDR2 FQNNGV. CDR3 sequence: CASSGTGRGTEAFF. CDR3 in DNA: TGTGCCAGCAGTGGGACAGGGAGGGGTACTGAAGCTTTCTTT. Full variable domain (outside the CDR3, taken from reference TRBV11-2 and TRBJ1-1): EAGVAQSPRYKIIEKRQSVAFWCNPISGHATLYWYQQILGQGPKLLIQFQNNGVVDDSQLPKDRFSAERLKGVDSTLKIQPAKLEDSAVYLCASSGTGRGTEAFFGQGTRLTVV.

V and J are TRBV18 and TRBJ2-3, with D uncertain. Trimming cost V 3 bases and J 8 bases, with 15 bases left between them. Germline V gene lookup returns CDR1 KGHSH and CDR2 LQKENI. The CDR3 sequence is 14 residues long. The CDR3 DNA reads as TGTGCCAGCTCACCCGGACGGGCTGGCAGTACGCAGTATTTT. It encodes CASSPGRAGSTQYF. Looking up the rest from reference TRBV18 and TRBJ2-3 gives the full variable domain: NAGVMQNPRHLVRRRGQEARLRCSPMKGHSHVYWYRQLPEEGLKFMVYLQKENIIDESGMPKERFSAEFPKEGPSILRIQQVVRGDSAAYFCASSPGRAGSTQYFGPGTRLTVL.

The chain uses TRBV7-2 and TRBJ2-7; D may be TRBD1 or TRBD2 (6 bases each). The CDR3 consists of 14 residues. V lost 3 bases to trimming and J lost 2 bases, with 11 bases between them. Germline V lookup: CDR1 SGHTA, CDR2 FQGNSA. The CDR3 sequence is CASSLEGETYEQYF. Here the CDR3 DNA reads TGTGCCAGCAGCTTGGAGGGGGAAACCTACGAGCAGTACTTC. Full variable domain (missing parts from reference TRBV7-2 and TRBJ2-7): GAGVSQSPSNKVTEKGKDVELRCDPISGHTALYWYRQSLGQGLEFLIYFQGNSAPDKSGLPSDRFSAERTGGSVSTLTIQRTQQEDSAVYLCASSLEGETYEQYFGPGTRLTVT.

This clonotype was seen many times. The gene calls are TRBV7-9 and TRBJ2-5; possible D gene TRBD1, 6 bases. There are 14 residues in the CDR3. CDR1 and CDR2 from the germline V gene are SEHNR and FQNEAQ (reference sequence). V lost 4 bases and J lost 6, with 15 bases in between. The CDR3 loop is CASSSTGSAKTQYF. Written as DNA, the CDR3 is TGTGCCAGCAGCTCTACAGGGTCGGCGAAGACCCAGTACTTC.

CDR3 bases: TGTGCCAGCAGCTTTAGGCAGAACACCGGGGAGCTGTTTTTT. Translation gives CASSFRQNTGELFF. The rearrangement links TRBV7-3 to TRBJ2-2; the D is unclear. V lost 3 bases and J 1 base, leaving 6 bases between the germline ends. Germline V gene lookup returns CDR1 SGHTA and CDR2 FQGTGA. The CDR3 is made up of 14 amino acids.

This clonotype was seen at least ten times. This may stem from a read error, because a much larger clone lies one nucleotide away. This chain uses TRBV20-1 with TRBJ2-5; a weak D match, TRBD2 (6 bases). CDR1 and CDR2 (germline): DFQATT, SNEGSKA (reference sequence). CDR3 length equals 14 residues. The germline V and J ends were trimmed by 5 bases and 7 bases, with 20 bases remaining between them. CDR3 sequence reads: CSAQYPGVRGTQYF. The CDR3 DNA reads TGCAGTGCTCAATACCCGGGGGTACGGGGGACCCAGTACTTC.

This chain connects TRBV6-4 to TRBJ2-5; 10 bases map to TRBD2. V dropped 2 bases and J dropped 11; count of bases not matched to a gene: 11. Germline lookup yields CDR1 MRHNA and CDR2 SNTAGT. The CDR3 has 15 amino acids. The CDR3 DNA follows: TGTGCCAGCAGTGACGGGACTAGCGAGGGGTATGAGCAGTACTTC. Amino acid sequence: CASSDGTSEGYEQYF.

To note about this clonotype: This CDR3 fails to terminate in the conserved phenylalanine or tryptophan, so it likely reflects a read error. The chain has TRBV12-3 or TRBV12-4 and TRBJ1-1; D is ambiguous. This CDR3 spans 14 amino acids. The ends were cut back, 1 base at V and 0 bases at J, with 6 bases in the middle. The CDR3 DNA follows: TGTGCCAGCAGTTTAGAAATGATGAACACTGAAGCTTTCTTG. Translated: CASSLEMMNTEAFL.